Presented here are 22 T cell receptor beta chains from one specimen sequenced in a study of T-cell memory formation after mild COVID-19. TCRdb reprocessed the 5' RACE reads via MiXCR and lists one record per CDR3 protein. The sample lists 450,000 or so distinct CDR3 sequences, about 23% occurring once. The sample was PBMCs or a T cell subset sorted from them (not recorded which). The receptors derive from an adult woman who had mild COVID-19 (a few samples of this study predate the infection). Cell type and time point are not known.

This chain uses TRBV12-3 or TRBV12-4 with TRBJ1-6, with D possibly matching TRBD1 (5 bases). CDR3 size: 14 residues. V was cut by 3 bases and J by 7 bases, with 10 bases left in between. CDR3 in DNA: TGTGCCAGCAGTTTTAGGGGCCCCAATTCACCCCTCCACTTT. This sequence encodes CASSFRGPNSPLHF.

This clonotype appeared many times. J is TRBJ2-3 and V is TRBV4-2; 10 nucleotides agree with TRBD2. CDR3 length equals 16 residues. V dropped 7 bases and J dropped 0; count of bases not matched to a gene: 7. The V gene's germline CDR1 is LGHNA and CDR2 YNFKEQ. CDR3: CASTQTSGESTDTQYF. The CDR3 nucleotides read TGTGCCAGCACTCAAACTAGCGGGGAGAGCACAGATACGCAGTATTTT.

This clonotype was picked up a small number of times. J is TRBJ1-2 and V is TRBV20-1, with 10 bases matching TRBD1. This CDR3 contains 14 residues. V gave up 6 bases and J gave up 4 bases; unmatched junction bases: 8. Germline V gene sequence: CDR1 DFQATT, CDR2 SNEGSKA (reference sequence). The CDR3 loop reads CSAPTGTGVYGYTF. The CDR3 nucleotides are TGCAGTGCCCCGACTGGGACAGGGGTCTATGGCTACACCTTC.

The V gene is TRBV18, the J gene TRBJ1-1; D gene uncertain. The CDR3 is made up of 15 amino acids. Germline values: CDR1 KGHSH, CDR2 LQKENI. Trimming pared 4 bases from V and 4 bases from J, leaving 16 bases between. Here the CDR3 reads CASSLGPPTLTEAFF. CDR3 coding DNA: TGTGCCAGCTCACTAGGGCCCCCAACTCTCACTGAAGCTTTCTTT.

This chain joins TRBV5-1 and TRBJ2-1; D might be TRBD2 (5 bases). CDR3 length: 17 amino acids. V lost 0 bases and J lost 0, with 13 bases in between. Germline V gene sequence: CDR1 SGHRS, CDR2 YFSETQ. The CDR3 region has the DNA TGCGCCAGCAGCTTGGGACCTAGCAGCTACTCCTACAATGAGCAGTTCTTC. Translating it yields CASSLGPSSYSYNEQFF.

This chain joins TRBV12-3 or TRBV12-4 and TRBJ1-6, with a tentative D call TRBD1 (6 bases). V dropped 3 bases and J dropped 4 bases, with 13 bases sitting between them. The CDR3 spans 16 residues. CDR3 in amino acids: CASSFRQGLYNSPLHF. CDR3 DNA sequence: TGTGCCAGCAGTTTTAGGCAGGGGCTATATAATTCACCCCTCCACTTT.

This clonotype was observed a few times. The chain combines TRBV7-9 with TRBJ2-3; D might be TRBD2 (5 bases). Germline loops: CDR1 SEHNR, CDR2 FQNEAQ (reference sequence). This CDR3 has 14 residues. The V and J ends lost 4 bases and 3 bases respectively, with 11 bases between them. The CDR3 region has the DNA TGTGCCAGCAGCTCTGGACTTTGGACAGATACGCAGTATTTT. It translates to CASSSGLWTDTQYF.

The chain joins TRBV29-1 to TRBJ1-2; D gene unclear. This CDR3 is 16 amino acids long. The V and J ends lost 4 bases and 2 bases respectively, with 20 bases between them. Germline CDR1 and CDR2: SQVTM and ANQGSEA. The DNA for the CDR3 is TGCAGCGTTGCCCCTCCGACGGCCAGATACAACTATGGCTACACCTTC. Residues: CSVAPPTARYNYGYTF.

This clonotype has only a few counts. V and J are TRBV28 and TRBJ1-4; D is ambiguous. This CDR3 comprises 12 residues. In germline, CDR1 is MDHEN, CDR2 SYDVKM. The germline V and J ends were trimmed by 3 bases and 8 bases, with 7 bases remaining between them. As DNA, the CDR3 is TGTGCCAGCAGTTTTTGGGCGGAAAAACTGTTTTTT. Protein sequence: CASSFWAEKLFF.

This clonotype was picked up a small number of times. The V and J genes are TRBV6-2 or TRBV6-3 and TRBJ2-5; 12 nucleotides agree with TRBD1. Germline CDR1 MNHEY, CDR2 SVGEGT. V shed 5 bases and J 7 bases; nucleotides not matched to a gene: 2. CDR3 size: 13 residues. In nucleotides, the CDR3 is TGTGCCAGCAGTGGGACAGGGGGCGGGACCCAGTACTTC. Translated, it gives CASSGTGGGTQYF.

The gene calls are TRBV3-1 and TRBJ2-7; D is possibly TRBD1 (6 bases). Per germline, CDR1 LGHDT and CDR2 YNNKEL (reference sequence). The CDR3 runs 17 residues. V lost 3 bases and J 2 bases, leaving 20 bases between the germline ends. The CDR3, as DNA: TGTGCCAGCAGCCACGATGGACAGTGGTTCCAGACCTACGAGCAGTACTTC. The encoded protein is CASSHDGQWFQTYEQYF.

The chain recombines TRBV4-3 with TRBJ1-1; D is undetermined. Trimming removed 1 base from V and 1 base from J, with 10 bases in between. The CDR3 sequence is 15 residues long. The V gene's germline CDR1 is LGHNA and CDR2 YSLEER. This chain's CDR3 is CASSQVSGRNTEAFF. In DNA, the CDR3 is TGCGCCAGCAGCCAAGTCAGTGGAAGGAACACTGAAGCTTTCTTT.

This clonotype came up a few times. The chain combines TRBV7-6 with TRBJ2-1; TRBD2 matches 11 bases. CDR3 length: 15 residues. Trimming removed 4 bases from V and 5 bases from J; junction bases left unmatched: 4. From germline, CDR1 is SGHVS and CDR2 FNYEAQ. The CDR3 DNA reads as TGTGCCAGCAGCTCACTAGCGGGAGTCAACAATGAGCAGTTCTTC. Translation gives CASSSLAGVNNEQFF.

This sequence joins TRBV5-1 and TRBJ2-7; D not certain. V was cut by 1 base and J by 0 bases, with 20 bases left in between. Germline CDR1 reads SGHRS; CDR2 reads YFSETQ. The length of the CDR3 is 18 residues. This CDR3 reads CASSLRAATKKTSYEQYF. The CDR3 coding sequence is TGCGCCAGCAGCTTGAGGGCAGCAACCAAAAAGACCTCCTACGAGCAGTACTTC.

This chain links TRBV12-3 or TRBV12-4 with TRBJ2-2; 12 nucleotides line up with TRBD2. The CDR3 runs 15 residues. Trimming removed 6 bases from V and 6 bases from J; junction bases left unmatched: 5. CDR3 amino acids: CASRMTSGRSGELFF. In nucleotides, the CDR3 is TGTGCCAGCAGAATGACTAGCGGGAGATCCGGGGAGCTGTTTTTT.

This clonotype was seen only a few times. This sequence joins TRBV29-1 and TRBJ2-7; TRBD1 matches 7 bases. Germline values: CDR1 SQVTM, CDR2 ANQGSEA. The trim removed 6 bases at V and 1 base at J, leaving 6 bases unmatched. The CDR3 has 13 amino acids. In DNA form, the CDR3 reads TGCAGCGTCGTTAAGACAGGGTCCTACGAGCAGTACTTC. Its protein product is CSVVKTGSYEQYF.

The gene calls are TRBV5-6 and TRBJ1-1; D is undetermined. The CDR3 runs to 13 residues. Germline lookup yields CDR1 SGHDT and CDR2 YYEEEE. V was shortened by 4 bases and J by 8 bases, with 15 bases between the two germline ends. CDR3 bases: TGTGCCAGCAGCCCAATTGGAAAGGCAGAAGCTTTCTTT. Protein sequence: CASSPIGKAEAFF.

The rearrangement uses TRBV6-5 and TRBJ2-1; 13 bases fit TRBD2. V shed 6 bases and J 4 bases; nucleotides not matched to a gene: 15. The CDR3 is 19 amino acids. Germline V gene lookup returns CDR1 MNHEY and CDR2 SVGAGI. The CDR3 region is CASSLRLAGGPQLYNEQFF. DNA for the CDR3: TGTGCCAGCAGCCTTAGACTAGCGGGGGGCCCCCAACTGTACAATGAGCAGTTCTTC.

The sample holds many counts of this clonotype. The rearrangement links TRBV20-1 to TRBJ1-5, with 10 bases fitting TRBD1. The CDR3 extends over 16 amino acids. Germline CDR1 and CDR2: DFQATT and SNEGSKA (reference sequence). The J segment lost 2 bases and the V segment lost 6 bases, leaving 10 bases of the junction unmatched. The CDR3 spells CSARDRGIFGNQPQHF. The CDR3 DNA reads as TGCAGTGCGAGGGACAGGGGAATTTTCGGCAATCAGCCCCAGCATTTT.

In its sample, this clonotype was seen a few times. The V call is TRBV24-1, the J call TRBJ2-3, with a weak D call TRBD1 (6 bases). CDR1 and CDR2 (germline): KGHDR, SFDVKD. Trimming removed 3 bases at V and 6 bases at J, with 27 bases between. The CDR3 is made up of 19 amino acids. CDR3 protein: CATSDTDSLRAQMEDTQYF. DNA for the CDR3: TGTGCCACCAGTGATACGGACAGCCTCAGGGCACAGATGGAGGATACGCAGTATTTT.

This clonotype was seen more than once but under ten times. V gene TRBV27 combines with J gene TRBJ2-6; D unclear. The germline gives CDR1 MNHEY, CDR2 SMNVEV (reference sequence). The CDR3 is made up of 19 amino acids. The germline V and J ends were trimmed by 5 bases and 2 bases, with 22 bases remaining between them. The CDR3 region is CASSPSTPSATAGANVLTF. CDR3 DNA sequence: TGTGCCAGCAGTCCGAGCACCCCCTCCGCGACGGCTGGGGCCAACGTCCTGACTTTC.

V is TRBV6-5 and J is TRBJ2-7; possible D gene TRBD2, 7 bases. V lost 2 bases and J 7 bases, leaving 15 bases between the germline ends. Germline V CDR1 and CDR2: MNHEY, SVGAGI. The CDR3 runs 14 residues. CDR3 region: CASSYGGALEEQYF. The DNA of the CDR3 is TGTGCCAGCAGTTACGGGGGGGCGCTTGAAGAGCAGTACTTC.